What follows are 27 T cell receptor beta chains derived from one specimen sequenced in a study of blood T cell repertoires in COVID-19 (dated by TCRdb to the early 2020s). Library preparation was by the immunoSEQ multiplex PCR assay. TCRdb's version of the immuneACCESS table is confined to in-frame rearrangements and falls short of the full clone set. An unresolved V gene accounts for under half of the shortfall where checked; the remainder is of unknown origin. The sample contains about 180,000 clones, under 85% of them found a single time. The top ten clonotypes cover less than 10% of the sample. The sequencing input was peripheral blood. Receptor source: a woman between 65 and 79 years old with COVID-19, enrolled during active disease.

The chain is built from TRBV7-2 and TRBJ2-2; the D gene is possibly TRBD2 (6 bases). CDR1 and CDR2 (germline): SGHTA, FQGNSA. The V and J ends lost 1 base and 9 bases respectively, with 15 bases between them. This CDR3 comprises 15 residues. CDR3 bases: TGTGCCAGCAGCTTAGGTGCGGGATTTGGGCGGGAGCTGTTTTTT. Translated, it gives CASSLGAGFGRELFF. Using reference TRBV7-2 and TRBJ2-2 for the parts outside the CDR3, the full variable domain is GAGVSQSPSNKVTEKGKDVELRCDPISGHTALYWYRQSLGQGLEFLIYFQGNSAPDKSGLPSDRFSAERTGGSVSTLTIQRTQQEDSAVYLCASSLGAGFGRELFFGEGSRLTVL.

In this sample, this clone turned up a few times. V gene TRBV6-2 or TRBV6-3 combines with J gene TRBJ1-2; the D gene is possibly TRBD1 (6 bases). CDR1 is MNHEY, CDR2 SVGEGT, per germline. V lost 5 bases and J lost 3, with 10 bases in between. This CDR3 has 13 residues. DNA of the CDR3: TGTGCCAGCAGTGAGACAGGAGACTATGGCTACACCTTC. This codes for CASSETGDYGYTF.

This clone occurred a few times. The CDR3 DNA reads as TGTGCCAGCAGTTACGGGGGACAGTACAATGAGCAGTTCTTC. Its protein product is CASSYGGQYNEQFF. The chain has TRBV6-2 or TRBV6-3 and TRBJ2-1; the match to TRBD1 covers 7 bases. The CDR3 length is 14 residues. Germline V lookup: CDR1 MNHEY, CDR2 SVGEGT. V was pared by 2 bases and J by 4 bases, with 2 bases of the junction left unmatched.

This clone was recorded a few times. V and J are TRBV7-3 and TRBJ2-2; D may be TRBD1 (6 bases). The germline CDR1 and CDR2 sequences are SGHTA and FQGTGA. Trimming cost V 0 bases and J 7 bases, with 15 bases left between them. This CDR3 is 16 amino acids long. The chain's CDR3 is CASSLTSQGNGGELFF. The CDR3, as DNA: TGTGCCAGCAGCTTAACTTCGCAGGGGAACGGCGGGGAGCTGTTTTTT. Looking up the rest from reference TRBV7-3 and TRBJ2-2 gives the full variable domain: GAGVSQTPSNKVTEKGKYVELRCDPISGHTALYWYRQSLGQGPEFLIYFQGTGAADDSGLPNDRFFAVRPEGSVSTLKIQRTERGDSAVYLCASSLTSQGNGGELFFGEGSRLTVL.

The chain carries TRBV5-4 and TRBJ2-1, with 9 bases lining up with TRBD1. This CDR3 spans 14 amino acids. Looked up from germline, CDR1 is SGHNT and CDR2 is YYREEE (reference sequence). V shed 2 bases, J shed 4 bases, and the junction held 1 base outside the gene matches. CDR3 protein: CASSFGQGYNEQFF. CDR3 sequence (DNA): TGTGCCAGCAGCTTTGGACAGGGGTACAATGAGCAGTTCTTC.

The V and J genes are TRBV5-8 and TRBJ2-1; 8 bases fit TRBD2. The V gene's germline CDR1 is SGHTS and CDR2 YDEGEE. The junction had 5 bases not matched to a gene; V was cut back by 2 bases and J by 7 bases. CDR3 size: 14 residues. The DNA for the CDR3 is TGTGCCAGCAGCTTAGCGGGAGTAGTGAATGAGCAGTTCTTC. The encoded protein is CASSLAGVVNEQFF. Full variable domain (missing parts from reference TRBV5-8 and TRBJ2-1): EAGVTQSPTHLIKTRGQQATLRCSPISGHTSVYWYQQALGLGLQFLLWYDEGEERNRGNFPPRFSGRQFPNYSSELNVNALELEDSALYLCASSLAGVVNEQFFGPGTRLTVL.

This sequence joins TRBV30 and TRBJ2-3, with 9 bases lining up with TRBD2. Germline CDR1 reads GTSNPN; CDR2 reads SVGIG (reference sequence). This CDR3 region has 14 residues. V was clipped by 3 bases and J by 0 bases; unmatched bases: 1. CDR3 protein: CAWRAGGSTDTQYF. CDR3 sequence (DNA): TGTGCCTGGAGAGCGGGAGGTAGCACAGATACGCAGTATTTT.

J is TRBJ2-7 and V is TRBV6-5, with a possible D match to TRBD1 (6 bases). Germline V gene lookup returns CDR1 MNHEY and CDR2 SVGAGI. This CDR3 comprises 15 residues. Deletions cut 7 bases from V and 7 bases from J, with 23 bases between. CDR3 loop: CASNGGRAGAVEQYF. The CDR3 nucleotides are TGTGCCAGCAATGGGGGTCGGGCAGGGGCGGTTGAGCAGTACTTC.

The V gene is TRBV19, the J gene TRBJ1-1, with D perhaps TRBD1 (5 bases). V was clipped by 8 bases and J by 1 base, with 14 bases between them. The CDR3 is 14 residues long. The germline V gene encodes CDR1 LNHDA and CDR2 SQIVND (reference sequence). The CDR3 DNA reads TGTGCCAGTGGAATAGACAGACAGAACACTGAAGCTTTCTTT. Translating gives CASGIDRQNTEAFF.

In its sample, this clone was seen once. The chain carries TRBV21-1 and TRBJ2-4; TRBD2 is taken as the D call from the table, unchecked against the DNA. TRBV21-1 is recorded as a pseudogene. The CDR3 totals 17 residues. The CDR3 spells CASSKGTRDQDKNIQYF. The CDR3 nucleotides are TGTGCCAGCAGCAAAGGGACGCGGGATCAGGACAAAAACATTCAGTACTTC.

This clone was picked up one time. The gene calls are TRBV7-6 and TRBJ1-3; D is unclear. This CDR3 is 16 amino acids long. Germline CDR1 is SGHVS and CDR2 is FNYEAQ. V was trimmed by 5 bases and J by 0 bases, leaving 14 bases between them. The CDR3 nucleotides are TGTGCCAGCAGCGGACTGGGCCCCTACTCTGGAAACACCATATATTTT. Protein sequence: CASSGLGPYSGNTIYF.

The V gene is TRBV3-1 (or the pseudogene TRBV3-2), the J gene TRBJ1-6; D remains ambiguous. Germline loops: CDR1 LGHDT, CDR2 YNNKEL (reference sequence). V lost 0 bases and J 4 bases, leaving 4 bases between the germline ends. The CDR3 has 14 residues. The CDR3 loop is CASSQDGYNSPLHF. The CDR3 DNA reads TGTGCCAGCAGCCAAGACGGGTATAATTCACCCCTCCACTTT.

DNA for the CDR3: TGTGCCACCAGTGACCCTAACCTCAGCACAGATACGCAGTATTTT. Translating gives CATSDPNLSTDTQYF. The V and J genes are TRBV24-1 and TRBJ2-3; no firm D call. CDR3 length equals 15 residues. V was cut by 4 bases and J by 0 bases, with 10 bases left in between. CDR1 is KGHDR, CDR2 SFDVKD, per germline.

The rearrangement links TRBV5-1 to TRBJ2-1; a possible D gene is TRBD2 (5 bases). This CDR3 comprises 16 residues. Per germline, CDR1 SGHRS and CDR2 YFSETQ. Trimming removed 3 bases from V and 4 bases from J, with 17 bases in between. CDR3 DNA sequence: TGCGCCAGCAGCTCTGCCGGGAACTCCCCTTACAATGAGCAGTTCTTC. This codes for CASSSAGNSPYNEQFF.

The chain joins TRBV6-4 to TRBJ2-3; D unresolved. Trimming pared 5 bases from V and 4 bases from J, leaving 16 bases between. CDR1 MRHNA and CDR2 SNTAGT come from the germline V gene. This CDR3 has 15 residues. The CDR3 DNA follows: TGTGCCAGCAGTAATGTACTATTAAGCGCAGATACGCAGTATTTT. It codes for CASSNVLLSADTQYF.

The chain has TRBV7-9 and TRBJ2-3, with D perhaps TRBD2 (5 bases). The CDR3 covers 13 residues. The germline CDR1 and CDR2 sequences are SEHNR and FQNEAQ (reference sequence). The germline V and J ends were trimmed by 2 bases and 5 bases, with 8 bases remaining between them. The CDR3 DNA sequence: TGTGCCAGCAGCTTAACCGGGGTAGATACGCAGTATTTT. Translating gives CASSLTGVDTQYF.

In this sample, this clone turned up once. The rearrangement uses TRBV10-3 and TRBJ1-5, with 7 bases fitting TRBD1. This CDR3 comprises 13 residues. From germline, CDR1 is ENHRY and CDR2 SYGVKD. Trimming cost V 8 bases and J 3 bases; bases outside gene matches: 4. The chain's CDR3 is CAIGDRPNQPQHF. The CDR3 region has the DNA TGTGCCATCGGGGACAGACCCAATCAGCCCCAGCATTTT.

The rearrangement uses TRBV6-5 and TRBJ1-6; TRBD1 matches at 7 bases. Germline assignment: CDR1 MNHEY and CDR2 SVGAGI. Trimming removed 6 bases from V and 8 bases from J; junction bases left unmatched: 4. The CDR3 sequence is 13 residues long. CDR3 in amino acids: CASRRDRDSPLHF. The CDR3 nucleotides are TGTGCCAGCAGGCGGGACAGAGATTCACCCCTCCACTTT.

This clone has only a few counts. The genes are TRBV6-5 and TRBJ2-7; D perhaps matches TRBD1 (6 bases). CDR3 length: 12 residues. Germline CDR1 reads MNHEY; CDR2 reads SVGAGI. Trimming stripped 6 bases from V and 3 bases from J, with 9 bases between. The CDR3 is CASRRDIYEQYF. CDR3 DNA: TGTGCCAGCAGAAGGGACATCTACGAGCAGTACTTC.

J is TRBJ2-2 and V is TRBV5-4; 7 positions match TRBD2. CDR3 length: 17 residues. V shed 3 bases and J 5 bases; nucleotides not matched to a gene: 13. The germline V gene has CDR1 SGHNT and CDR2 YYREEE (reference sequence). The CDR3 DNA is TGTGCCAGCAGCTCCGGAGGGCTAGCGGTGGGGACCGGGGAGCTGTTTTTT. Residues: CASSSGGLAVGTGELFF.

This clone has a handful of counts. This chain links TRBV27 with TRBJ1-6, with D unresolved. The CDR3 runs to 13 residues. Germline V gene sequence: CDR1 MNHEY, CDR2 SMNVEV (reference sequence). Deletions cut 5 bases from V and 7 bases from J, with 9 bases between. As DNA, the CDR3 is TGTGCCAGCAGTCGCAACATAAATTCACCCCTCCACTTT. This translates into CASSRNINSPLHF.

The rearrangement links TRBV7-9 to TRBJ1-2; D gene ambiguous. Germline CDR1 is SEHNR and CDR2 is FQNEAQ (reference sequence). V lost 1 base, J lost 6 bases, and 15 bases lay in between. The CDR3 spans 15 residues. CDR3 region: CASSLGASGSDGYTF. In nucleotides, the CDR3 is TGTGCCAGCAGCTTAGGGGCTAGTGGGAGCGATGGCTACACCTTC.

This clone was detected only a few times. The chain employs TRBV5-1 and TRBJ1-3; D gene ambiguous. V was trimmed by 2 bases and J by 4 bases, leaving 10 bases between them. Germline V gene sequence: CDR1 SGHRS, CDR2 YFSETQ. The CDR3 is 14 amino acids. Here the CDR3 reads CASSLKGEGNTIYF. In DNA form, the CDR3 reads TGCGCCAGCAGCTTAAAGGGAGAAGGAAACACCATATATTTT.

CDR3 nucleotides: TGTGCCAGCAGGGCTAGCGGGAGCTATGAGCAGTTCTTC. Residues: CASRASGSYEQFF. V usage is TRBV28 and J usage is TRBJ2-1; 10 nucleotides line up with TRBD2. CDR3 size: 13 residues. Germline CDR1 is MDHEN and CDR2 is SYDVKM. V was pared by 6 bases and J by 8 bases, with 4 bases of the junction left unmatched.

V gene TRBV6-6 combines with J gene TRBJ2-7; TRBD2 might be the D (6 bases). Germline values: CDR1 MNHNY, CDR2 SVGAGI (reference sequence). The ends were cut back, 10 bases at V and 0 bases at J, with 13 bases in the middle. The CDR3 loop spans 13 amino acids. The CDR3 region is CATQRGGSYEQYF. The CDR3 nucleotides read TGTGCCACCCAACGGGGAGGCTCCTACGAGCAGTACTTC.

The V gene is TRBV30, the J gene TRBJ2-1, with D perhaps matching TRBD2 (7 bases). The CDR3 runs 15 residues. Germline V CDR1 and CDR2: GTSNPN, SVGIG (reference sequence). Deletions cut 3 bases from V and 2 bases from J, with 14 bases between. The CDR3: CAWRGGQGPYNEQFF. The CDR3 nucleotides read TGTGCCTGGAGGGGGGGGCAGGGGCCCTACAATGAGCAGTTCTTC.

The chain has TRBV5-1 and TRBJ2-1; 7 nucleotides align to TRBD2. V lost 4 bases to trimming and J lost 3 bases; unmatched junction nucleotides: 4. The CDR3 is 14 amino acids. Germline V gene sequence: CDR1 SGHRS, CDR2 YFSETQ. In DNA form, the CDR3 reads TGCGCCAGCAGCGAGCGGGAAGTCTACAATGAGCAGTTCTTC. It encodes CASSEREVYNEQFF.